Below, 18 T cell receptor beta chains from the same sample are listed, as sequenced in a study of OX40 agonist ivuxolimab in advanced cancers. The assay was immunoSEQ multiplex PCR, and TCRdb's table has in-frame clones only and misses some. The sample lists around 69,000 clones, about 89% occurring once. The source material was CD4+ or CD8+ T cells sorted from blood, sampled in a trial of the OX40 agonist ivuxolimab. Receptors originate from an adult with an advanced solid tumor such as melanoma, head and neck, liver or kidney cancer.

This sequence joins TRBV19 and TRBJ2-1; 7 positions agree with TRBD2. The V gene's germline CDR1 is LNHDA and CDR2 SQIVND (reference sequence). The CDR3 extends over 17 amino acids. Trimming at V came to 4 bases and at J to 3 bases, leaving 12 bases not matched to a gene. CDR3 in amino acids: CASSRDYPNPNYNEQFF. For the CDR3, the DNA is TGTGCCAGTAGTAGGGACTACCCAAACCCCAACTACAATGAGCAGTTCTTC. Combining the CDR3 with reference TRBV19 and TRBJ2-1 gives the whole variable domain DGGITQSPKYLFRKEGQNVTLSCEQNLNHDAMYWYRQDPGQGLRLIYYSQIVNDFQKGDIAEGYSVSREKKESFPLTVTSAQKNPTAFYLCASSRDYPNPNYNEQFFGPGTRLTVL.

The chain combines TRBV14 with TRBJ2-2, with 8 bases matching TRBD2. J gave up 7 bases and V 4 bases, and 11 bases lay outside the gene matches. The CDR3 loop spans 16 amino acids. Germline CDR1 SGHDN, CDR2 FVKESK. The CDR3 here is CASSPLGARGDGELFF. CDR3 sequence (DNA): TGTGCCAGCAGCCCACTTGGCGCGCGGGGGGACGGGGAGCTGTTTTTT.

The chain recombines TRBV30 with TRBJ1-6; D ambiguous. Per the germline V gene, CDR1 is GTSNPN and CDR2 is SVGIG (reference sequence). Trimming stripped 1 base from V and 7 bases from J, with 8 bases between. This CDR3 has 13 residues. The CDR3 sequence: CAWSAAGNSPLHF. The CDR3 DNA reads TGTGCCTGGAGTGCAGCGGGGAATTCACCCCTCCACTTT.

The genes are TRBV5-1 and TRBJ2-1; 9 positions match TRBD1. Germline V gene lookup returns CDR1 SGHRS and CDR2 YFSETQ. The CDR3 covers 14 residues. J lost 7 bases, V lost 3 bases, and 5 bases had no gene match. DNA of the CDR3: TGCGCCAGCAGCTCACAGGGGGCGGGTAATGAGCAGTTCTTC. Its translation: CASSSQGAGNEQFF. The full variable domain, with the rest looked up from reference TRBV5-1 and TRBJ2-1, is KAGVTQTPRYLIKTRGQQVTLSCSPISGHRSVSWYQQTPGQGLQFLFEYFSETQRNKGNFPGRFSGRQFSNSRSEMNVSTLELGDSALYLCASSSQGAGNEQFFGPGTRLTVL.

V and J are TRBV2 and TRBJ1-3, with D tentatively TRBD1 (6 bases). The CDR3 totals 14 residues. The germline gives CDR1 SNHLY, CDR2 FYNNEI. V shed 4 bases and J shed 2 bases, with 9 bases lying between them. The CDR3 spells CASSARTAGNTIYF. The CDR3 region has the DNA TGTGCCAGCAGTGCCCGGACAGCTGGAAACACCATATATTTT.

The chain carries TRBV5-4 and TRBJ1-1; possible D gene TRBD1, 5 bases. The CDR3 is 16 amino acids. V was pared by 4 bases and J by 4 bases, with 20 bases between. From germline, CDR1 is SGHNT and CDR2 YYREEE (reference sequence). CDR3 in DNA: TGTGCCAGCAGCCGGTCCGGCGGGGGGTTGCGCACTGAAGCTTTCTTT. It specifies CASSRSGGGLRTEAFF.

CDR3 in amino acids: CASSLAGANSLQYF. CDR3 DNA sequence: TGTGCCAGCAGCTTGGCGGGAGCAAATTCGTTGCAGTACTTC. V and J are TRBV7-6 and TRBJ2-7; TRBD2 agrees at 7 bases. J lost 9 bases, V lost 3 bases, and 11 bases had no gene match. Looked up from germline, CDR1 is SGHVS and CDR2 is FNYEAQ. The CDR3 has 14 residues. Together with reference TRBV7-6 and TRBJ2-7, the CDR3 gives the full variable domain: GAGVSQSPRYKVTKRGQDVALRCDPISGHVSLYWYRQALGQGPEFLTYFNYEAQQDKSGLPNDRFSAERPEGSISTLTIQRTEQRDSAMYRCASSLAGANSLQYFGPGTRLTVT.

The V gene is TRBV28, the J gene TRBJ2-5; D uncertain. V was trimmed by 3 bases and J by 1 base, leaving 9 bases between them. CDR3 size: 14 residues. Germline V gene data show CDR1 as MDHEN and CDR2 as SYDVKM. This chain's CDR3 is CASSLWQSQETQYF. CDR3 bases: TGTGCCAGCAGTTTGTGGCAGAGCCAAGAGACCCAGTACTTC.

The genes are TRBV7-6 and TRBJ1-1; a weak D match, TRBD1 (5 bases). From germline, CDR1 is SGHVS and CDR2 FNYEAQ. Trimming left V 3 bases short and J 4 bases short, with 12 bases between. The CDR3 spans 14 residues. As DNA, the CDR3 is TGTGCCAGCAGCTTGGGGGGACCGGGCACTGAAGCTTTCTTT. Translated, it gives CASSLGGPGTEAFF.

The V gene is TRBV10-3, the J gene TRBJ2-1, with 7 bases matching TRBD2. V dropped 8 bases and J dropped 7; count of bases not matched to a gene: 17. The CDR3 has 16 amino acids. Per germline, CDR1 ENHRY and CDR2 SYGVKD. The DNA for the CDR3 is TGTGCCATCGGCGCAGTCCGGGGGGAGGCGGGAAATGAGCAGTTCTTC. Translating gives CAIGAVRGEAGNEQFF.

The chain carries TRBV4-3 and TRBJ2-5; TRBD1 matches 8 bases. The CDR3 contains 14 residues. The germline V gene encodes CDR1 LGHNA and CDR2 YSLEER. The V gene end was trimmed by 4 bases and the J gene end by 6 bases; junction bases not matched to a gene: 7. CDR3 sequence: CASSLGQGIKTQYF. DNA for the CDR3: TGCGCCAGCAGCCTCGGACAGGGTATAAAGACCCAGTACTTC.

The V gene is TRBV4-1, the J gene TRBJ2-7; 7 bases agree with TRBD1. This CDR3 has 17 residues. V was clipped by 3 bases and J by 3 bases; unmatched bases: 14. CDR1 is MGHRA, CDR2 YSYEKL, per germline. Here the CDR3 reads CASSQDLQGIGLYEQYF. The CDR3 DNA follows: TGCGCCAGCAGCCAGGACTTACAGGGGATCGGGCTCTACGAGCAGTACTTC.

This clone was recorded a few times. This sample also contains other DNA sequences that code for the same CDR3. CDR3 loop: CASSLGGYEQYF. CDR3 DNA sequence: TGTGCCAGCAGTTTAGGGGGCTACGAGCAGTACTTC. V and J are TRBV28 and TRBJ2-7, with D perhaps assigned TRBD1 or TRBD2 (5 bases each). Germline V gives CDR1 MDHEN, CDR2 SYDVKM. The CDR3 is made up of 12 amino acids. V shed 2 bases and J shed 3 bases, with 5 bases lying between them. The full variable domain, in which reference TRBV28 and TRBJ2-7 provide the parts outside the CDR3, is DVKVTQSSRYLVKRTGEKVFLECVQDMDHENMFWYRQDPGLGLRLIYFSYDVKMKEKGDIPEGYSVSREKKERFSLILESASTNQTSMYLCASSLGGYEQYFGPGTRLTVT.

DNA for the CDR3: TGTGCCAGAAGCTTGGGTAACACTGAAGCTTTCTTT. This sequence encodes CARSLGNTEAFF. This rearrangement joins TRBV5-3 to TRBJ1-1; no reliable D call. TRBV5-3 is flagged as an ORF with uncertain function. CDR3 length: 12 amino acids. Between the trimmed V and J ends, which lost 0 bases and 2 bases, there was a span of 2 bases.

The chain is built from TRBV29-1 and TRBJ2-5; TRBD2 matches 9 bases. This CDR3 region has 13 residues. With 6 bases clipped from V and 4 bases from J, the junction kept 6 bases outside the gene matches. Germline CDR1 is SQVTM and CDR2 is ANQGSEA. The CDR3 loop reads CSVREGRGETQYF. The CDR3 DNA reads TGCAGCGTGCGGGAGGGCCGGGGAGAGACCCAGTACTTC.

The rearrangement links TRBV4-1 to TRBJ1-3, with D hard to call. The ends were cut back, 3 bases at V and 4 bases at J, with 13 bases in the middle. The germline gives CDR1 MGHRA, CDR2 YSYEKL. CDR3 length equals 15 residues. CDR3 DNA: TGCGCCAGCAGCCAGGCCTCGTTAAAGGGAAACACCATATATTTT. Translated: CASSQASLKGNTIYF.

The rearrangement links TRBV30 to TRBJ2-2; D uncertain. V shed 4 bases and J shed 0 bases, with 12 bases lying between them. This CDR3 is built from 15 residues. Germline V gives CDR1 GTSNPN, CDR2 SVGIG (reference sequence). For the CDR3, the DNA is TGTGCCTGGAAGAAAGGCCCCGCGAACACCGGGGAGCTGTTTTTT. Translation: CAWKKGPANTGELFF.

The chain links TRBV5-6 to TRBJ1-4, with TRBD1 identical over 11 bases. Germline assignment: CDR1 SGHDT and CDR2 YYEEEE. This CDR3 has 15 residues. J gave up 7 bases and V 4 bases, and 6 bases lay outside the gene matches. CDR3 DNA sequence: TGTGCCAGCAGCAGCCGGGACAGGGGGGCTGAAAAACTGTTTTTT. Its translation: CASSSRDRGAEKLFF.